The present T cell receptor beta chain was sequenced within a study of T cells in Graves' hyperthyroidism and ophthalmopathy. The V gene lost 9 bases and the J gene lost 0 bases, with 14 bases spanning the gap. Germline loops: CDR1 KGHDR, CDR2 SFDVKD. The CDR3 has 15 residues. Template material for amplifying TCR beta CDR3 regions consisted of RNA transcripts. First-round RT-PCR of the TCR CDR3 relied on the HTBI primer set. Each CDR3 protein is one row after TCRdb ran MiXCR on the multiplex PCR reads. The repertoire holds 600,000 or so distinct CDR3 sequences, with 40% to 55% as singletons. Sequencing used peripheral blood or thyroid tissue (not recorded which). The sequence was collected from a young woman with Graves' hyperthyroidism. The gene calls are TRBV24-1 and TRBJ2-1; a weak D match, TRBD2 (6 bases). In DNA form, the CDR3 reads TGTGCCACCGCACGTGCGGGACGCTCCTACAATGAGCAGTTCTTC. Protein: CATARAGRSYNEQFF.